This T cell receptor (beta chain) is drawn from a study of T cells after yellow fever vaccination. TCRdb analysed the 5' RACE reads with MiXCR anew, one entry per CDR3 protein. The sample lists about 220,000 distinct CDR3 sequences, 2.5% to 3.5% occurring once. This clonotype was detected only a few times. Sample: CD4+ T cells sorted from PBMCs, taken 10 days after the yellow fever booster vaccination. This sequence originates from a man between 18 and 35 years old who received the YFV17D yellow fever vaccine.

In DNA form, the CDR3 reads TGTGCCAGTAGTATGGCAGGGTTAGAGGGCTATGGCTACACCTTC. Translated: CASSMAGLEGYGYTF. This chain joins TRBV19 and TRBJ1-2; D is possibly TRBD1 (5 bases). V was trimmed by 3 bases and J by 4 bases, leaving 15 bases between them. The length of the CDR3 is 15 residues. The V gene's germline CDR1 is LNHDA and CDR2 SQIVND (reference sequence).